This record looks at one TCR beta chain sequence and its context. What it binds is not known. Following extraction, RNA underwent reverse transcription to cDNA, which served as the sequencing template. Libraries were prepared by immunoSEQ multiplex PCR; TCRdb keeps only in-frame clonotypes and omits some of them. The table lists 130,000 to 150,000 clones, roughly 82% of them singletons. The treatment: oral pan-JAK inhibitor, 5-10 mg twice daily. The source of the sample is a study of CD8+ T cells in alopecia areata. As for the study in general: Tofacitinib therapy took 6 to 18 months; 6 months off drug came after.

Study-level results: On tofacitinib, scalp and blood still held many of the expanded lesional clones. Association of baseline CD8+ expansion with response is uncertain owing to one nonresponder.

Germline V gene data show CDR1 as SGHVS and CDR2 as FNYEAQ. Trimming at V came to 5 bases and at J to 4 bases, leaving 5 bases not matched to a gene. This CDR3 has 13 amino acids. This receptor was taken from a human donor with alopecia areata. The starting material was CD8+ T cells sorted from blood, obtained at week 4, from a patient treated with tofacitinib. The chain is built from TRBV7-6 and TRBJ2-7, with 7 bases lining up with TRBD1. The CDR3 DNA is TGTGCCAGCAGCCCGGGGACAGATTACGAGCAGTACTTC. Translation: CASSPGTDYEQYF.